In its sample, the clone carrying this T cell receptor (beta chain) ranks as medium-sized. Antigen unknown. TCRdb reprocessed the 5' RACE reads with MiXCR, giving one entry per CDR3 protein. The sample includes roughly 10,000 distinct CDR3 sequences, 22% of them seen just once. The data derive from a study of neurological immune-mediated disorders. Study context: Multiple sclerosis patients numbering around 35 comprised approximately 31 relapsing-remitting and 3 secondary progressive patients.

Germline V CDR1 and CDR2: SSHAT, FNYEAQ (reference sequence). The CDR3 is 13 residues long. V lost 2 bases, J lost 7 bases, and 11 bases lay in between. Study-level results: Patients with HTLV-1-associated myelopathy showed the most TCR clonal expansion. Those with multiple sclerosis showed the least, falling below healthy controls. For the multiple sclerosis repertoire cluster, an association with any clinical or MRI feature was absent.

The source is a woman aged 40 to 49 with multiple sclerosis. The chain employs TRBV7-7 and TRBJ2-5; possible D gene TRBD2, 6 bases. Sequencing was carried out using CD8+ T cells from blood. The CDR3 DNA reads as TGTGCCAGCAGCTTATTAGCGGCGGGGACCCAGTACTTC. This translates into CASSLLAAGTQYF. Complete variable domain (other parts from reference TRBV7-7 and TRBJ2-5): GAGVSQSPRYKVTKRGQDVTLRCDPISSHATLYWYQQALGQGPEFLTYFNYEAQPDKSGLPSDRFSAERPEGSISTLTIQRTEQRDSAMYRCASSLLAAGTQYFGPGTRLLVL.